This is a list of T cell receptor beta chains from one sample in a study of blood T cells in healthy people across ages. TCRdb reanalysed the 5' RACE reads using MiXCR and keeps one entry per CDR3 protein. The repertoire has fewer than 2,000,000 distinct CDR3 sequences, roughly two fifths of them found once; the top ten carry under 30%. Sequencing was carried out using blood. These receptors came from a human donor in good health. Both conserved end residues are part of each CDR3. The order of the fields is J gene, V gene, D gene, clone size, CDR3 protein, CDR3 DNA. A D gene is named only where the DNA matches it firmly. Expanded clones get a size class; other rows say once, few or many, or leave the size out.

>TRBJ2-7|TRBV7-9|TRBD2|-
CACKEAGETYEQYF
TGTGCCTGCAAGGAAGCGGGGGAGACCTACGAGCAGTACTTC
>TRBJ1-2|TRBV13|-|-
CASSSEDYYGYTF
TGTGCCAGCAGCTCTGAGGATTACTATGGCTACACCTTC
>TRBJ2-3|TRBV6-1|TRBD2|few
CASSDLTSGPFFSADTQYF
TGTGCCAGCAGTGACCTAACTAGCGGCCCCTTTTTTTCTGCAGATACGCAGTATTTT
>TRBJ2-5|TRBV13|-|few
CASSLGAGAAETQYF
TGTGCCAGCAGCTTGGGGGCAGGGGCGGCGGAGACCCAGTACTTC
>TRBJ1-1|TRBV29-1|TRBD1|-
CSVARDRGMNTEAFF
TGCAGCGTGGCCCGGGACAGGGGCATGAACACTGAAGCTTTCTTT
>TRBJ1-5|TRBV28|-|-
CASSRQFNSNQPQHF
TGTGCCAGCAGTCGACAGTTTAATAGCAATCAGCCCCAGCATTTT
>TRBJ2-3|TRBV7-3|TRBD2|-
CASSPGSGSTDTQYF
TGTGCCAGCAGCCCCGGTAGCGGGAGCACAGATACGCAGTATTTT
>TRBJ2-7|TRBV28|-|-
CASSFGSYSRRYF
TGTGCCAGCAGTTTTGGCTCGTACAGTAGGCGGTACTTC
>TRBJ2-1|TRBV24-1|-|-
CATRLGSSNEQFF
TGTGCCACCAGGCTCGGGAGTTCCAATGAGCAGTTCTTC
>TRBJ1-1|TRBV4-2|-|-
CASSQDAGSGTEAFF
TGTGCCAGCAGCCAAGATGCAGGTTCGGGGACTGAAGCTTTCTTT
>TRBJ2-3|TRBV29-1|TRBD2|-
CSVERGGDTQYF
TGCAGCGTTGAACGGGGGGGGGATACGCAGTATTTT
>TRBJ2-1|TRBV29-1|TRBD2|many
CSVEDWSSGGNEQFF
TGCAGCGTTGAAGATTGGAGTAGCGGGGGCAATGAGCAGTTCTTC
>TRBJ1-1|TRBV29-1|-|-
CSVDGGAEAFF
TGCAGCGTTGATGGGGGCGCTGAAGCTTTCTTT
>TRBJ2-1|TRBV20-1|TRBD2|-
CSATLTAGGRFHEQFF
TGCAGTGCTACGCTCACGGCGGGGGGGAGATTCCATGAGCAGTTCTTC
>TRBJ1-1|TRBV29-1|-|once
CSVEGQAVNTEAFF
TGCAGCGTCGAAGGTCAGGCGGTGAACACTGAAGCTTTCTTT
>TRBJ1-6|TRBV28|-|-
CASSTILPLHF
TGTGCCAGCAGTACCATCCTACCCCTCCACTTT
>TRBJ1-1|TRBV4-1|TRBD1|few
CASSPGRTGVRAEAFF
TGCGCCAGCAGCCCTGGACGGACAGGGGTACGGGCTGAAGCTTTCTTT
>TRBJ1-6|TRBV7-2|-|-
CASSFNEGSNSPLHF
TGTGCCAGCAGCTTTAATGAGGGGTCGAATTCACCTCTCCACTTT
>TRBJ2-5|TRBV6-6|TRBD2|-
CASSSPGLLPQETQYF
TGTGCCAGCAGTTCGCCGGGACTACTTCCACAAGAGACCCAGTACTTC
>TRBJ2-3|TRBV6-2/TRBV6-3|-|-
CASSPIASDTQYF
TGTGCCAGCAGTCCCATTGCTTCAGATACGCAGTATTTT
>TRBJ1-2|TRBV13|-|-
CASSLGRPGSGYTF
TGTGCCAGCAGCTTAGGACGTCCGGGAAGTGGCTACACCTTC
>TRBJ1-3|TRBV7-2|-|-
CASSATGFSGNTIYF
TGTGCCAGCAGCGCAACAGGGTTCTCTGGAAACACCATATATTTT
>TRBJ2-7|TRBV5-6|TRBD2|few
CASSLGTSVNEQYF
TGTGCCAGCAGCCTCGGGACTAGCGTTAATGAGCAGTACTTC
>TRBJ2-1|TRBV11-3|-|-
CASQSGGNNEQFF
TGTGCCAGCCAGAGTGGGGGGAACAATGAGCAGTTCTTC
>TRBJ2-3|TRBV7-3|TRBD2|few
CASSSLAGVLDTQYF
TGTGCCAGCAGCTCGTTAGCGGGGGTGCTAGATACGCAGTATTTT
>TRBJ2-4|TRBV7-3|-|-
CASSLKGPGEDNIQYF
TGTGCCAGCAGCTTAAAGGGACCAGGGGAGGACAACATTCAGTACTTC
>TRBJ1-1|TRBV7-8|-|once
CASSPLEENTEAFF
TGTGCCAGCAGCCCCCTAGAAGAGAACACTGAAGCTTTCTTT
>TRBJ1-6|TRBV7-3|TRBD1|-
CASSLTGPPAPLHF
TGTGCCAGCAGTCTGACAGGGCCACCAGCACCCCTCCACTTT
>TRBJ2-3|TRBV7-3|-|few
CASSLMGGIDTQYF
TGTGCCAGCAGCTTAATGGGGGGTATAGATACGCAGTATTTT
>TRBJ2-3|TRBV4-3|-|once
CASSHSRAIRTDTQYF
TGCGCCAGCAGCCATAGCCGGGCGATACGGACAGATACGCAGTATTTT
>TRBJ1-2|TRBV15|-|-
CATSRKGGDGGYTF
TGTGCCACCAGCAGGAAAGGGGGGGATGGTGGCTACACCTTC
>TRBJ1-2|TRBV5-5|TRBD1|-
CASSGTGNSYGYTF
TGTGCCAGCAGCGGGACAGGGAATAGTTATGGCTACACCTTC
>TRBJ2-1|TRBV13|-|-
CASSYRIAEGYNEQFF
TGTGCCAGCAGCTACCGGATAGCGGAGGGATACAATGAGCAGTTCTTC
>TRBJ2-3|TRBV13|-|-
CASRQWGRADTQYF
TGTGCCAGCAGACAATGGGGCCGGGCGGATACGCAGTATTTT
>TRBJ1-4|TRBV4-3|-|few
CASSLSQGHSNEKLFF
TGCGCCAGCAGCCTATCACAGGGACATTCAAATGAAAAACTGTTTTTT
>TRBJ2-7|TRBV3-1|-|-
CACSQETASRYEQYF
TGCGCCTGCAGCCAAGAGACAGCCAGCCGATACGAGCAGTACTTC
>TRBJ1-3|TRBV6-5|-|few
CASTTRGAGNTIYF
TGTGCCAGCACCACAAGGGGGGCTGGAAACACCATATATTTT
>TRBJ2-3|TRBV29-1|-|-
CSVEDLGAPGTDTQYF
TGCAGCGTTGAAGATCTAGGGGCCCCTGGCACAGATACGCAGTATTTT
>TRBJ2-1|TRBV5-1|TRBD2|-
CASSFSGGARINEQFF
TGCGCCAGCAGCTTTAGCGGGGGGGCAAGAATCAATGAGCAGTTCTTC
>TRBJ1-2|TRBV5-1|-|-
CASSLGPSDYGYTF
TGCGCCAGCAGCTTGGGCCCATCCGACTATGGCTACACCTTC
>TRBJ1-2|TRBV29-1|-|-
CSASDSPYYGYTF
TGCAGCGCCTCGGACAGTCCCTACTATGGCTACACCTTC
>TRBJ2-7|TRBV13|TRBD1|-
CASSISGTVYEQYF
TGTGCCAGCAGCATATCGGGGACAGTCTACGAGCAGTACTTC
>TRBJ2-1|TRBV6-6|-|few
CASSYGAGQTYNEQFF
TGTGCCAGCAGTTACGGGGCAGGGCAGACCTACAATGAGCAGTTCTTC
>TRBJ2-7|TRBV5-1|-|-
CASSFSKTGEQYF
TGCGCCAGCAGCTTTTCCAAGACGGGGGAGCAGTACTTC
>TRBJ1-5|TRBV6-2/TRBV6-3|-|-
CASSPGQHSNQPQHF
TGTGCCAGCAGCCCCGGCCAACATAGCAATCAGCCCCAGCATTTT
>TRBJ2-1|TRBV12-5|-|few
CASANRDLFF
TGTGCTAGCGCGAACAGGGATCTGTTCTTC